A single sample gave rise to the 8 T cell receptor beta chains below, sequenced in a study of Graves' ophthalmopathy and Graves' hyperthyroidism. The authors amplified TCR beta CDR3 regions, and they did so from RNA transcripts for repertoire sequencing. The first round was an RT-PCR with HTBI primers, and the second round was a multiplex PCR. One entry per CDR3 protein results from TCRdb running MiXCR on the multiplex PCR reads. In the table there are a few hundred thousand distinct CDR3 sequences, approximately 17% of which are singletons. The material sequenced was peripheral blood. These receptors all come from an adult woman with stable Graves' hyperthyroidism.

This sequence joins TRBV20-1 and TRBJ2-2, with 9 positions matching TRBD2. V gave up 2 bases and J gave up 2 bases; unmatched junction bases: 6. This CDR3 has 16 residues. Germline V lookup: CDR1 DFQATT, CDR2 SNEGSKA (reference sequence). Here the CDR3 reads CSARSKAGGNTGELFF. Written as DNA, the CDR3 is TGCAGTGCTAGATCCAAAGCGGGAGGAAACACCGGGGAGCTGTTTTTT.

This clonotype was recorded once. The chain is built from TRBV15 and TRBJ2-7; TRBD2 might be the D (5 bases). The CDR3 length is 13 residues. The germline V gene has CDR1 LNHNV and CDR2 YYDKDF (reference sequence). Between the trimmed V and J ends, which lost 2 bases and 6 bases, there was a span of 11 bases. CDR3 sequence: CATSRPRRVEQYF. In DNA form, the CDR3 reads TGTGCCACCAGCAGACCTCGGCGGGTCGAGCAGTACTTC.

The table lists this clonotype with many counts. The CDR3 DNA sequence: TGTGCCAGCAGTTTTCCAGGGGGCTCCTACGAGCAGTACTTC. It is translated as CASSFPGGSYEQYF. The chain combines TRBV28 with TRBJ2-7; 7 bases are a match to TRBD1. Losses at the gene ends were 3 bases for V and 0 bases for J; bases not matched to a gene: 2. Germline V gene sequence: CDR1 MDHEN, CDR2 SYDVKM. This CDR3 contains 14 residues.

The sample holds many counts of this clonotype. V usage is TRBV11-2 and J usage is TRBJ1-2; D possibly corresponds to TRBD1 (5 bases). V dropped 5 bases and J dropped 4 bases, with 17 bases sitting between them. Germline CDR1 is SGHAT and CDR2 is FQNNGV. The length of the CDR3 is 15 residues. The CDR3 coding sequence is TGTGCCAGCAGCCCAGGGACGACGAGCCGCTATGGCTACACCTTC. Amino acids: CASSPGTTSRYGYTF.

The chain recombines TRBV7-2 with TRBJ2-7, with 10 bases matching TRBD1. CDR1 SGHTA and CDR2 FQGNSA come from the germline V gene. The CDR3 is 14 residues long. After removal of 4 bases from V and 3 bases from J, the junction contained 3 bases not matched to a gene. The CDR3 region is CASSSRTGGYEQYF. Here the CDR3 DNA reads TGTGCCAGCAGCTCGCGGACAGGGGGCTACGAGCAGTACTTC.

This clonotype showed up many times. The chain employs TRBV24-1 and TRBJ2-2; weak D call: TRBD2 (6 bases). Trimming stripped 4 bases from V and 1 base from J, with 12 bases between. The CDR3 consists of 16 residues. The V gene's germline CDR1 is KGHDR and CDR2 SFDVKD. Here the CDR3 DNA reads TGTGCCACCAGTGAGTATGTAGCGGAGAACACCGGGGAGCTGTTTTTT. It specifies CATSEYVAENTGELFF.

This clonotype appeared many times. This chain uses TRBV28 with TRBJ2-7; D might be TRBD2 (7 bases). V shed 8 bases and J shed 7 bases, with 18 bases lying between them. The length of the CDR3 is 13 residues. Per the germline V gene, CDR1 is MDHEN and CDR2 is SYDVKM. CDR3 DNA: TGTGCCAGCCGCGGGGGCGCGGGAGAGGAGCAGTACTTC. Its translation is CASRGGAGEEQYF.

This clonotype appeared many times. The chain carries TRBV20-1 and TRBJ2-7; 14 bases line up with TRBD2. The CDR3 contains 15 residues. Trimming took 5 bases from V and 5 from J; bases not matched to a gene: 8. Germline CDR1 is DFQATT and CDR2 is SNEGSKA (reference sequence). CDR3 DNA sequence: TGCAGTGCTCTTACCGGGACTAGCGGGAGCCACGAGCAGTACTTC. As protein: CSALTGTSGSHEQYF.